The 3 T cell receptor beta chains listed next were all sequenced from one sample in a study of blood T cells in healthy people across ages. Sample-barcoded 5' priming and a J-beta primer mix drove a second PCR of about 6 to 12 cycles. TCRdb re-called the 5' RACE reads with MiXCR, one entry per CDR3 protein. Among 1.4 million to 1.5 million distinct CDR3 sequences, around two fifths were seen once, and the ten largest hold 7% to 9%. The sample consisted of blood. The origin of the receptors is a woman aged 18 to 35 in good health.

This clonotype was seen a handful of times. The gene calls are TRBV6-1 and TRBJ2-1, with D possibly being TRBD1 (5 bases). Trimming pared 6 bases from V and 5 bases from J, leaving 23 bases between. CDR3 length: 17 amino acids. Germline V gene data show CDR1 as MNHNS and CDR2 as SASEGT. The CDR3 loop reads CASSPTPQGGIDNEQFF. CDR3 nucleotides: TGTGCCAGCAGCCCCACCCCCCAGGGTGGCATCGACAATGAGCAGTTCTTC.

A word on this clonotype: The conserved final phenylalanine or tryptophan is absent from the CDR3, which likely points to a read error. V and J are TRBV20-1 and TRBJ2-1; 14 positions agree with TRBD2. V gave up 3 bases and J gave up 4 bases; unmatched junction bases: 11. Germline CDR1 DFQATT, CDR2 SNEGSKA (reference sequence). The CDR3 length is 18 residues. CDR3 DNA sequence: TGCAGTGCTAGTGTTGGGACTAGCGGGAGCGATGTGTACAATGAGCAGTTCTCC. Residues: CSASVGTSGSDVYNEQFS.

This chain uses TRBV2 with TRBJ1-2; 9 bases are a match to TRBD1. Trimming took 5 bases from V and 6 from J; bases not matched to a gene: 10. This CDR3 is 15 amino acids long. CDR1 SNHLY and CDR2 FYNNEI come from the germline V gene. This chain's CDR3 is CASSPRTGAAHGYTF. Written as DNA, the CDR3 is TGTGCCAGCAGTCCAAGGACAGGGGCGGCACATGGCTACACCTTC.